This TCR beta chain was obtained from a study of shared clonotypes between healthy human individuals (TCRdb year 2020). Some background on the complete study: Three men and two women, aged 18 to 49 years, made up the cohort. Per donor, three plates each were used for CD4 naive and CD4 memory, two for CD8 naive, and one for CD8 memory. Blood TCR repertoires of roughly five healthy adults were deeply sequenced to estimate repertoire size and the extent of clonotype sharing between individuals. To increase sequencing depth and limit assay-specific biases, different laboratories used diverse techniques to prepare libraries and sequence TCR repertoires. Each donor's leukapheresis produced roughly between roughly 0.9 and 8.9 billion PBMCs.

With regard to this clone: Its antigen remains unidentified. Its ends do not fully match the called genes, so a read error is possible. Other DNA sequences in the sample encode the same CDR3.

Sequences SQVTM (CDR1) and ANQGSEA (CDR2) are obtained from the germline V gene. Reading from cysteine to phenylalanine, the CDR3 counts 14 amino acids. The read is trimmed to its CDR3 DNA, 42 bases read in frame from base 1. The donors were healthy, HIV-negative adults with no recently reported acute infections or vaccinations. All donors were Caucasian adults living in Nashville, Tennessee, USA. CD4+ T cells were enriched by magnetic negative selection, after which naive cells were positively selected on CD45RA and the negative fraction was taken as the memory subset. After blood collection by leukapheresis, PBMCs were isolated using Ficoll-Histopaque density gradient centrifugation and then cryopreserved in the vapor phase of liquid nitrogen. Purity and quantity of every magnetically sorted T cell population were checked by analytical flow cytometry. Genomic DNA was isolated from every sorted fraction and measured by UV absorbance on a Nanodrop 2000c.

The full study reports these points: Based on pairwise subsampling, the degree of clonotype sharing among donors was expected to be affected by sequencing depth. Because the study included only a small number of donors, the genetic and exposure-history diversity represented was limited. Larger estimated clonotype richness was generally found for naive subsets than for memory subsets. Incomplete sequencing was indicated by rarefaction of sorted-subset datasets, despite the large sequencing depth. Sampling was restricted to blood, and TCR repertoires in tissue are likely to differ from TCR repertoires in blood. Higher generation probabilities were observed for clonotypes shared by all four sorted-subset donors than for non-shared clonotypes. Across a handful of donors, about 4.5% of naive CD4, 3.5% of naive CD8, roughly 2.3% of memory CD4, and 0.4% to 0.45% of memory CD8 clonotypes were shared.

Using the deep immunoSEQ assay, multiplex PCR amplified TCR CDR3 regions from genomic DNA. Genomic DNA extracted from each cell subset was distributed evenly over all wells of several immunoSEQ 96-well plates, and each plate served as one replicate. Each replicate PCR for sorted subsets received about 0.2 ug genomic DNA, equal to roughly 30,000 T cell genomes. Purified libraries were measured with a Qubit 3.0 fluorometer, size-checked on a Bioanalyzer 2100, and measured again with the KAPA Library Quantification kit. Every immunoSEQ 96-well plate was sequenced on a separate single-read 150-cycle Illumina NextSeq 550 flow cell. Concerning the study's data processing: The immunoSEQ output contained only junctional sequences without quality scores, so filtering could not match that applied to full-length reads. To assign V/J genes and CDR3, sequences were annotated using PyIR, a Python wrapper for IgBLAST v1.9, with IMGT germline references. Reads with weak V/J assignments (E-value above 1e-6), missing CDR3, stop codons, out-of-frame junctions, or ambiguous translated residues were removed. V3J clonotypes were defined as sequences sharing an identical inferred V gene, J gene, and CDR3 amino acid sequence. Percentage overlap between repertoires was computed as shared unique clonotypes divided by the size of the smaller repertoire. Richness of each repertoire was evaluated using RTK rarefaction, the Chao1 estimator, and Recon v2.1 estimates of unobserved clonotypes. Generation probabilities were computed with OLGA for all TCRbeta clonotypes obtained by the gDNA method from a few donors. The source is immuneACCESS, and TCRdb retained only in-frame sequences with V and J called. Part of the clones is not carried over; for the studies checked, unresolved V genes explain less than half of this, and the remainder is unexplained. That table gives V, J and clone size, and the DNA gave D and trimming. This sample is represented by some 580,000 clones; approximately 97% of them were singletons. Of the sample, less than 0.065% is held by the ten largest clones.

This receptor was taken from a woman in her 30s in good health. Input material: naive CD4+ T cells sorted from blood. In light of the paper, this sample's cell subset or site label describes: CD45RA+ positively selected. The V and J genes are TRBV29-1 and TRBJ2-1; a stretch of 7 junction bases matches TRBD2. The CDR3: CSVEAGSSYNEQFF. The nucleotide sequence reads as follows: TGCAGCGTGGAAGCGGGGAGCTCCTACAATGAGCAGTTCTTC.